Below are 3 T cell receptor beta chains sequenced from a single sample in a study of identical twins. TCRdb reprocessed the 5' RACE reads via MiXCR and lists one record per CDR3 protein. The sample carries a few hundred thousand distinct CDR3 sequences, 20% to 25% recorded once. These data are also associated with another study on T cells expressing NK-cell markers.

The sequenced material came from CD4+ T cells sorted from blood. Receptor source: a young woman in good health.

This clonotype was observed a handful of times. The V call is TRBV20-1, the J call TRBJ2-7; 9 bases match TRBD1. V dropped 4 bases and J dropped 2; count of bases not matched to a gene: 6. The CDR3 runs 14 residues. In germline, CDR1 is DFQATT, CDR2 SNEGSKA (reference sequence). In nucleotides, the CDR3 is TGCAGTGCTATAGACAGGGGGAGTGCCTACGAGCAGTACTTC. It codes for CSAIDRGSAYEQYF.

Only a few counts were recorded for this clonotype. V is TRBV5-1 and J is TRBJ2-7; 7 bases align to TRBD2. Germline-derived CDR1 and CDR2 are SGHRS and YFSETQ. The CDR3 runs 13 residues. After removal of 4 bases from V and 4 bases from J, the junction contained 5 bases not matched to a gene. This CDR3 is CASSGGGLYEQYF. The CDR3 coding sequence is TGCGCCAGCAGCGGGGGAGGGCTGTACGAGCAGTACTTC.

The V and J genes are TRBV11-2 and TRBJ2-5; TRBD2 is a possible D gene (5 bases). Germline V gives CDR1 SGHAT, CDR2 FQNNGV. The V end lost 5 bases, the J end lost 5 bases, and 21 bases lay between the germline ends. CDR3 length equals 16 residues. CDR3 residues: CASSPPGVRRMETQYF. The DNA for the CDR3 is TGTGCCAGCAGCCCCCCCGGGGTGCGGCGTATGGAGACCCAGTACTTC.